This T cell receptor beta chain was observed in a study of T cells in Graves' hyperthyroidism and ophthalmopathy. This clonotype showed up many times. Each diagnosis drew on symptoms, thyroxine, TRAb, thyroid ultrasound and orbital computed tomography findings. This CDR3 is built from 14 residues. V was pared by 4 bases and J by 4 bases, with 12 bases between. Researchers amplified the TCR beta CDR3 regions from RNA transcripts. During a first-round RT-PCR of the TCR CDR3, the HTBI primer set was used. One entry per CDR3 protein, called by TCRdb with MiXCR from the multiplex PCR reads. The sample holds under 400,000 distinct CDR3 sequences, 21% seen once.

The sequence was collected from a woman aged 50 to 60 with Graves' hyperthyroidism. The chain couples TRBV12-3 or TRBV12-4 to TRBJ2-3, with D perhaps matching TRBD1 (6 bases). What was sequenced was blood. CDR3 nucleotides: TGTGCCAGCAGTTCTACAGGGTTTCCAGATACGCAGTATTTT. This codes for CASSSTGFPDTQYF.